This T cell receptor beta chain comes out of a study of OX40 agonist ivuxolimab in advanced cancers. Sequenced by immunoSEQ multiplex PCR; TCRdb stores in-frame clones only, minus some. The table has under 80,000 clones, approximately 92% seen once. The receptor was derived from an adult with an advanced solid tumor such as melanoma, head and neck, liver or kidney cancer. The sample was CD4+ or CD8+ T cells sorted from blood, taken in a trial of the OX40 agonist ivuxolimab.

CDR3 sequence (DNA): TGTGCCAGCAGCTTGGGACAGGGGGATGGCTACACCTTC. Translated, it gives CASSLGQGDGYTF. The V and J genes are TRBV5-5 and TRBJ1-2, with TRBD1 identical over 9 bases. The germline gives CDR1 SGHKS, CDR2 YYEKEE (reference sequence). This CDR3 is 13 amino acids long. V was clipped by 0 bases and J by 6 bases; unmatched bases: 0.